The rows below give T cell receptor beta chains drawn from one sample of a study of CD8+ T cells in alopecia areata. Assay used: immunoSEQ multiplex PCR; TCRdb lists only in-frame clones, some missing. The data contain roughly 8,000 clones, 69% of them seen just once; the ten biggest clones take up about 14%. Sequences were derived from skin, sampled at week 0. Source of these receptors: a human donor with alopecia areata. CDR3s include the opening cysteine and the closing phenylalanine or tryptophan. Fields, in order: clone size, J gene, V gene, D gene, CDR3 DNA, CDR3 protein. A D gene is named only where the DNA matches it firmly. Expanded clones get a size class; other rows say once, few or many, or leave the size out.

-	TRBJ1-1	TRBV10-3	-	TGTGCCACTCAACAGGAAACTGAAGCTTTCTTT	CATQQETEAFF
-	TRBJ2-3	TRBV7-9	-	TGTGCCAGCAGCGCCAACAGGGGGGGAGGAGATACGCAGTATTTT	CASSANRGGGDTQYF
-	TRBJ2-1	TRBV9	-	TGTGCCAGCACGGCTTGGCTGGGTTACAATGAGCAGTTCTTC	CASTAWLGYNEQFF
few	TRBJ2-7	TRBV7-8	-	TGTGCCAGCAGCCCAGGTGGGGTCTACGAGCAGTACTTC	CASSPGGVYEQYF
medium-sized	TRBJ1-2	TRBV10-3	-	TGTGCCACCGCCAGGGACCGAGATTATGGCTACACCTTC	CATARDRDYGYTF
-	TRBJ1-1	TRBV19	-	TGTGCCAGTAGTATGTGGGGGTACACTGAAGCTTTCTTT	CASSMWGYTEAFF
-	TRBJ2-3	TRBV4-1	-	TGCGCCAGCAGCCAGTGGGATACGCAGTATTTT	CASSQWDTQYF
-	TRBJ2-7	TRBV6-6	TRBD2	TGTGCCAGCAGTTCTCCGCGACTAGCTGGCTACGAGCAGTACTTC	CASSSPRLAGYEQYF
-	TRBJ2-7	TRBV20-1	TRBD1	TGCAGTGCTAAAGGGACAGGGTGGTACTTC	CSAKGTGWYF
-	TRBJ1-1	TRBV7-2	-	TGTGCCAGCAGCTTTCAAGGGAAAGAGGCTGAAGCTTTCTTT	CASSFQGKEAEAFF
-	TRBJ1-2	TRBV19	-	TGTGCCAGTACCCTTGGGGGAGGGCTCGGCTACACCTTC	CASTLGGGLGYTF
-	TRBJ1-5	TRBV2	TRBD1	TGTGCCAGCACCCGGGACAGACATACGAGAAATCAGCCCCAGCATTTT	CASTRDRHTRNQPQHF
-	TRBJ1-2	TRBV19	-	TGTGCCAGTAGTATAGTTCCAGGGATCTATGGCTACACCTTC	CASSIVPGIYGYTF
-	TRBJ1-2	TRBV5-6	-	TGTGCCAGCAGCTTATTTCTGGTCTCGGGGGGGCCCTATGGCTACACCTTC	CASSLFLVSGGPYGYTF
few	TRBJ2-1	TRBV2	-	TGTGCCAGCATCGGGCAGGCCGAGCAGTTCTTC	CASIGQAEQFF
-	TRBJ2-7	TRBV10-2	TRBD1	TGCGCCAGCAGAACAGGGGTCTCCTACGAGCAGTACTTC	CASRTGVSYEQYF
few	TRBJ2-3	TRBV10-3	-	TGTGCCATCAGCCACACAGGGAGGAACCATACGCAGTATTTT	CAISHTGRNHTQYF
-	TRBJ2-3	TRBV6-5	TRBD2	TGTGCCAGCGAGCGGGGAGATACGCAGTATTTT	CASERGDTQYF
-	TRBJ1-5	TRBV6-1	TRBD1	TGTGCCAGCAGGGAGGACAGGGCCAAGCAGCCCCAGCATTTT	CASREDRAKQPQHF
-	TRBJ1-5	TRBV6-1	-	TGTGCCAGCAGTGATGACGGGATCTATCAGCCCCAGCATTTT	CASSDDGIYQPQHF
-	TRBJ2-6	TRBV9	-	TGTGCCAGCGGCGACCCGACAGGATTTTACTCTGGGGCCAACGTCCTGACTTTC	CASGDPTGFYSGANVLTF
-	TRBJ1-6	TRBV5-5	-	TGTGCCAGCAGCTTGGACCCGACTTATTCACCCCTCCACTTT	CASSLDPTYSPLHF
-	TRBJ2-5	TRBV10-3	TRBD2	TGTGCCATCAGTGCCCTCGGGACTAGCGAAAAGACCCAGTACTTC	CAISALGTSEKTQYF
-	TRBJ1-5	TRBV19	-	TGTGCCAGTAATGACGGAAATCAGCCCCAGCATTTT	CASNDGNQPQHF
-	TRBJ2-5	TRBV5-6	-	TGTGCCAGCAGCTTGGTAGTTCAGACCCAGTACTTC	CASSLVVQTQYF
-	TRBJ1-1	TRBV10-2	-	TGCGCCAGCAGTGAAGGCTGGGGGGGCACTGAAGCTTTCTTT	CASSEGWGGTEAFF
-	TRBJ2-2	TRBV27	TRBD2	TGTGCCAGCAGTTTGACTAGCGGGGCCGGCGGGGAGCTGTTTTTT	CASSLTSGAGGELFF
-	TRBJ2-2	TRBV7-2	TRBD1	TGTGCCAGCAGCTTGGGACAGGGTACCGGGGAGCTGTTTTTT	CASSLGQGTGELFF
-	TRBJ1-4	TRBV19	-	TGTGCCAGTAGTATTGTACTTAATGGGTTTCGAGAAAAACTGTTTTTT	CASSIVLNGFREKLFF
-	TRBJ1-2	TRBV10-3	-	TGTGCCATCAGGCCTACCTCCGATCAACAGAACATCAGGGGCTATGGCTACACCTTC	CAIRPTSDQQNIRGYGYTF
-	TRBJ2-1	TRBV19	TRBD1	TGTGCCAGTAGTCCCCGGGACAGGGGGTCTCTGGAGCAGTTCTTC	CASSPRDRGSLEQFF
-	TRBJ2-1	TRBV7-3	TRBD1	TGTGCCAGCAGCCCAAAGGGACAGCTCTACAATGAGCAGTTCTTC	CASSPKGQLYNEQFF
-	TRBJ2-5	TRBV10-3	TRBD2	TGTGCCATCAGTGCCCTCGGGACTAGCGAAGAGACCCAGTACTTC	CAISALGTSEETQYF
-	TRBJ2-3	TRBV11-1	-	TGTGCCAGCAGCCCCCGGCTATCCTACACAGATACGCAGTATTTT	CASSPRLSYTDTQYF
-	TRBJ2-7	TRBV4-3	TRBD1	TGCGCCAGCAGCCAAGATTTCCGGGACAGGGCGACCTACGAGCAGTACTTC	CASSQDFRDRATYEQYF
-	TRBJ2-3	TRBV6-4	-	TGTGCCAGCAGTGACTCCCCCCCACGCACAGATACGCAGTATTTT	CASSDSPPRTDTQYF
-	TRBJ2-7	TRBV7-9	-	TGTGCCAGCAGTCTTACTAATCCACCCGAGAGCTCCTACGAGCAGTACTTC	CASSLTNPPESSYEQYF
-	TRBJ1-2	TRBV10-2	TRBD1	TGCGCCAGCAGCCTTGACAGGGGGCGGAGAGGCTACACCTTC	CASSLDRGRRGYTF
few	TRBJ2-7	TRBV30	-	TGTGCCTGGAATTCCCGACCGAGGGGGGTTTACGAGCAGTACTTC	CAWNSRPRGVYEQYF
once	TRBJ1-2	TRBV9	-	TGTGCCAGCACCCTCAACGTACAGGGAAGCTACACCTTC	CASTLNVQGSYTF
once	TRBJ1-1	TRBV10-3	-	TGTGCCACCGGACCGTGGGACATGAACACTGAAGCTTTCTTT	CATGPWDMNTEAFF
-	TRBJ2-7	TRBV6-6	-	TGTGCCAGCAGTTCCCAAACTGACAGTGAGCAGTACTTC	CASSSQTDSEQYF
once	TRBJ1-1	TRBV28	-	TGTGCCAGCAGTTTATCAGGGGCGAACACTGAAGCTTTCTTT	CASSLSGANTEAFF
few	TRBJ2-3	TRBV7-2	-	TGTGCCAGCAGCCCAGCTCGGGGAAACACAGATACGCAGTATTTT	CASSPARGNTDTQYF
few	TRBJ1-2	TRBV11-2	-	TGTGCCAGCAGCTTCAATACAGGAAACTTCTATGGCTACACCTTC	CASSFNTGNFYGYTF
few	TRBJ2-1	TRBV6-6	-	TGTGCCAGCAGTCCCGGGGGCGGGGGTTACAATGAGCAGTTCTTC	CASSPGGGGYNEQFF